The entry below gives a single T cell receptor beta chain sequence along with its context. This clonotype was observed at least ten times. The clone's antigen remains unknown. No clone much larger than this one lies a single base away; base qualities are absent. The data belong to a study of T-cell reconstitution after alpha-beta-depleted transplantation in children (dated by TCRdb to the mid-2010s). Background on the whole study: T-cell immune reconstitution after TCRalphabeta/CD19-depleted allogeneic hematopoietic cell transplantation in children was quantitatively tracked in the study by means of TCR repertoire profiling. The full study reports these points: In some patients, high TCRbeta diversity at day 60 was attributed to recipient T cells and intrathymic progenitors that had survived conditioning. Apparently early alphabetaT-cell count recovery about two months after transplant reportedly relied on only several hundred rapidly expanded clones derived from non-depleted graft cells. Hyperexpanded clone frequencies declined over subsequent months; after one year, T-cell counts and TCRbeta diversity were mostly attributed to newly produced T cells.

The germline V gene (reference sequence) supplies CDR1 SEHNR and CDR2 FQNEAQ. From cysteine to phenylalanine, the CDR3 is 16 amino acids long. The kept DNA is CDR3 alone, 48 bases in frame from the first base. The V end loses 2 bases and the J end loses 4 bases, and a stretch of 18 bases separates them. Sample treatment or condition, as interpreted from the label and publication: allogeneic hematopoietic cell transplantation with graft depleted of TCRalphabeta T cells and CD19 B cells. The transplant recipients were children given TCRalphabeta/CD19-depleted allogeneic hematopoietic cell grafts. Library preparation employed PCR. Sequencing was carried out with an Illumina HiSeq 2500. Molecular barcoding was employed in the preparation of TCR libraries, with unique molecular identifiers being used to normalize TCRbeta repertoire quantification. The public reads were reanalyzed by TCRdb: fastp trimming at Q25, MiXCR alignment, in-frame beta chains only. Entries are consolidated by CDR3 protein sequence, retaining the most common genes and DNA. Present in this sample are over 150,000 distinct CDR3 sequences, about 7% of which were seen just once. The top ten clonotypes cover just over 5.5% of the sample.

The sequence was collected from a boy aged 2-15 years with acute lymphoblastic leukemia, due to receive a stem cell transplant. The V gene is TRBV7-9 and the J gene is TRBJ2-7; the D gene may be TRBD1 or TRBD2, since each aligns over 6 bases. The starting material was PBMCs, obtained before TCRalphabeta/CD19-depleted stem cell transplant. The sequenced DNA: TGTGCCAGCAGCTTAAGCCGGGGGCAGAGTGAGTACGAGCAGTACTTC. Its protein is CASSLSRGQSEYEQYF.